Shown below are 16 T cell receptor beta chains from a single sample sequenced in a study of blood T cell repertoires in COVID-19. Sequencing was performed with immunoSEQ multiplex PCR; in TCRdb, only in-frame clones are kept and a portion is missing. Of some 82,000 clones in the sample, 91% were seen once. Sequenced material: peripheral blood. These receptor sequences come from a woman in her fifties or sixties in a cohort sampled during active COVID-19.

This clone was seen a single time. The V gene is TRBV30, the J gene TRBJ1-2, with D tentatively TRBD1 (5 bases). Germline V gene lookup returns CDR1 GTSNPN and CDR2 SVGIG (reference sequence). V was clipped by 3 bases and J by 2 bases, with 13 bases between them. The CDR3 totals 14 residues. In nucleotides, the CDR3 is TGTGCCTGGAGCCCCGGCGGGGGGAACTATGGCTACACCTTC. Its translation: CAWSPGGGNYGYTF.

The rearrangement joins TRBV4-2 to TRBJ2-3, with D perhaps matching TRBD2 (5 bases). Germline CDR1 is LGHNA and CDR2 is YNFKEQ. CDR3 length equals 13 residues. The V and J ends lost 2 bases and 5 bases respectively, with 8 bases between them. The CDR3 DNA follows: TGTGCCAGCAGCCAATCACGGGGAGATACGCAGTATTTT. Protein: CASSQSRGDTQYF.

This CDR3 is CASSLPGGATEAFF. CDR3 DNA sequence: TGCGCCAGCAGCTTGCCGGGAGGTGCGACTGAAGCTTTCTTT. The J gene is TRBJ1-1, the V gene TRBV5-1, with D uncertain. The V gene lost 1 base and the J gene lost 5 bases, with 12 bases spanning the gap. The CDR3 loop spans 14 amino acids. Germline V gene lookup returns CDR1 SGHRS and CDR2 YFSETQ.

Concerning this clone itself: Other nucleotide sequences in the sample specify the same CDR3. CDR3 nucleotides: TGTGCCAGCAGTTCGACTAGGGTGGGCACAGATACGCAGTATTTT. Protein product: CASSSTRVGTDTQYF. This chain links TRBV27 with TRBJ2-3, with D possibly TRBD2 on 6 matching bases. Germline loops: CDR1 MNHEY, CDR2 SMNVEV (reference sequence). Trimming removed 4 bases at V and 1 base at J, with 12 bases between. The CDR3 has 15 residues.

The rearrangement links TRBV7-9 to TRBJ2-5, with 8 bases fitting TRBD2. CDR3 length: 16 residues. Germline CDR1 SEHNR, CDR2 FQNEAQ (reference sequence). Trimming removed 0 bases from V and 5 bases from J; junction bases left unmatched: 8. The CDR3, as DNA: TGTGCCAGCAGCTTAGCCAGCGGGGGACCTTGGGAGACCCAGTACTTC. Its protein is CASSLASGGPWETQYF.

This chain connects TRBV19 to TRBJ2-7; 10 bases agree with TRBD2. The CDR3 is 17 residues long. Losses at the gene ends were 7 bases for V and 0 bases for J; bases not matched to a gene: 12. Germline CDR1 is LNHDA and CDR2 is SQIVND (reference sequence). The CDR3 sequence: CASTLRTGLATSYEQYF. The DNA of the CDR3 is TGTGCCAGTACCCTCCGAACGGGACTAGCGACCTCCTACGAGCAGTACTTC.

The chain joins TRBV3-1 (or the pseudogene TRBV3-2) to TRBJ2-5; TRBD2 is a possible D gene (6 bases). The ends were cut back, 4 bases at V and 5 bases at J, with 20 bases in the middle. CDR1 and CDR2 (germline): LGHDT, YNNKEL (reference sequence). This CDR3 is built from 16 residues. Written as DNA, the CDR3 is TGTGCCAGCAGCCGTAACGTGGGGGGTTCCGTGGAGACCCAGTACTTC. Residues: CASSRNVGGSVETQYF.

The genes are TRBV18 and TRBJ2-5, with TRBD2 matching over 10 bases. Germline lookup yields CDR1 KGHSH and CDR2 LQKENI. CDR3 length: 14 residues. The V gene end was trimmed by 7 bases and the J gene end by 1 base; junction bases not matched to a gene: 3. The DNA of the CDR3 is TGTGCCAGCTTAAGGACTAGCGGCCAAGAGACCCAGTACTTC. It translates to CASLRTSGQETQYF. The whole variable domain, filled in from reference TRBV18 and TRBJ2-5, reads NAGVMQNPRHLVRRRGQEARLRCSPMKGHSHVYWYRQLPEEGLKFMVYLQKENIIDESGMPKERFSAEFPKEGPSILRIQQVVRGDSAAYFCASLRTSGQETQYFGPGTRLLVL.

The count of this clone is one. This sequence joins TRBV28 and TRBJ1-2; D possibly corresponds to TRBD1 (5 bases). Germline CDR1 and CDR2: MDHEN and SYDVKM. The CDR3 is made up of 14 amino acids. The V end was cut by 7 bases, the J end by 8 bases, with 20 bases between. This CDR3 reads CASTPRQGGGGYTF. The CDR3 region has the DNA TGTGCCAGCACCCCGCGTCAGGGTGGCGGAGGCTACACCTTC.

This chain connects TRBV5-1 to TRBJ1-1, with 9 positions matching TRBD1. Germline loops: CDR1 SGHRS, CDR2 YFSETQ. Trimming took 0 bases from V and 2 from J; bases not matched to a gene: 8. The CDR3 has 17 residues. Here the CDR3 DNA reads TGCGCCAGCAGCTTGGCGCCCCGGACAGGGGCTAACACTGAAGCTTTCTTT. This gives the protein CASSLAPRTGANTEAFF.

The chain links TRBV5-5 to TRBJ2-3, with D perhaps TRBD2 (5 bases). The CDR3 spans 15 residues. Trimming pared 3 bases from V and 4 bases from J, leaving 15 bases between. Germline V lookup: CDR1 SGHKS, CDR2 YYEKEE (reference sequence). The DNA for the CDR3 is TGTGCCAGCAGCTCGATACTAGACGGAGCAGATACGCAGTATTTT. Translation gives CASSSILDGADTQYF.

This chain connects TRBV5-1 to TRBJ1-4; a weak D match, TRBD1 (6 bases). CDR3 length equals 15 residues. Trimming removed 0 bases from V and 8 bases from J, with 14 bases in between. The germline V gene has CDR1 SGHRS and CDR2 YFSETQ. CDR3 nucleotides: TGCGCCAGCAGCTTGGATTGGACAGCCAGCGAAAAACTGTTTTTT. Translating it yields CASSLDWTASEKLFF. The variable domain in full, completed from reference TRBV5-1 and TRBJ1-4, reads KAGVTQTPRYLIKTRGQQVTLSCSPISGHRSVSWYQQTPGQGLQFLFEYFSETQRNKGNFPGRFSGRQFSNSRSEMNVSTLELGDSALYLCASSLDWTASEKLFFGSGTQLSVL.

The gene calls are TRBV12-5 and TRBJ1-1, with D perhaps matching TRBD1 (6 bases). The V gene's germline CDR1 is LGHNT and CDR2 FRNRAP. The CDR3 is 13 amino acids. V was pared by 6 bases and J by 4 bases, with 12 bases between. Written as DNA, the CDR3 is TGTGCTAGTGGGTGGGGGCGCGGCACTGAAGCTTTCTTT. This gives the protein CASGWGRGTEAFF.

This rearrangement joins TRBV10-3 to TRBJ2-7; TRBD2 might be the D (6 bases). V was clipped by 5 bases and J by 6 bases, with 23 bases between them. This CDR3 region has 16 residues. Germline V gives CDR1 ENHRY, CDR2 SYGVKD. CDR3 protein: CAISPGTGTGGVEQYF. The CDR3 region has the DNA TGTGCCATCAGTCCGGGGACGGGGACGGGCGGGGTCGAGCAGTACTTC.

The V call is TRBV5-1, the J call TRBJ1-6, with D perhaps TRBD1 (5 bases). V was trimmed by 5 bases and J by 6 bases, leaving 9 bases between them. Germline CDR1 is SGHRS and CDR2 is YFSETQ. There are 13 residues in the CDR3. This CDR3 reads CASRLTVNSPLHF. CDR3 bases: TGCGCCAGCAGACTGACAGTTAATTCACCCCTCCACTTT.

The rearrangement uses TRBV18 and TRBJ2-7; 9 nucleotides match TRBD2. Germline V CDR1 and CDR2: KGHSH, LQKENI. V lost 2 bases, J lost 6 bases, and 5 bases stayed unmatched. This CDR3 comprises 14 residues. CDR3 residues: CASSPKREVFEQYF. CDR3 in DNA: TGTGCCAGCTCACCAAAGCGGGAGGTATTCGAGCAGTACTTC.